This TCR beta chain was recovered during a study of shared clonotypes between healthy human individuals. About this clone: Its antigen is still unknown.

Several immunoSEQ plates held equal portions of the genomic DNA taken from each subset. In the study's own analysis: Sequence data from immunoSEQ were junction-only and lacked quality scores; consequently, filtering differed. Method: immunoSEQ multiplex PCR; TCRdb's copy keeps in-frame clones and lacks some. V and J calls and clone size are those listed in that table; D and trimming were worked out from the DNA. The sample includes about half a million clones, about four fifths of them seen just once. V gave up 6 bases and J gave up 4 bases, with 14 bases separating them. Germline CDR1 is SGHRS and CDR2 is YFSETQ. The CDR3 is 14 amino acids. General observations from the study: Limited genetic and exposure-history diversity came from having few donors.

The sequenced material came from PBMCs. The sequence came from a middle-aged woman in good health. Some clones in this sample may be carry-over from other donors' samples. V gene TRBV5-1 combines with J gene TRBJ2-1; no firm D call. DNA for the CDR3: TGCGCCAGCACCGGAGACGGCCGGTACAATGAGCAGTTCTTC. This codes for CASTGDGRYNEQFF. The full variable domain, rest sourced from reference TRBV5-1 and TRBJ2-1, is KAGVTQTPRYLIKTRGQQVTLSCSPISGHRSVSWYQQTPGQGLQFLFEYFSETQRNKGNFPGRFSGRQFSNSRSEMNVSTLELGDSALYLCASTGDGRYNEQFFGPGTRLTVL.